This T cell receptor beta chain was captured in a study of shared T cell receptors in the human thymus. Germline assignment: CDR1 WNHNN and CDR2 SYGVQD (reference sequence). Trimming cost V 6 bases and J 0 bases, with 12 bases left between them. The CDR3 is 15 amino acids. Sequencing was performed with immunoSEQ multiplex PCR; in TCRdb, only in-frame clones are kept and a portion is missing. The sample yields hundreds of thousands of clones, approximately 87% seen once. These data also featured in a second study, about human thymus T cells. Per that paper: Each of the donors was a healthy Finnish infant who was undergoing open corrective cardiac surgery for congenital heart defects. Thymic material originated from resections removed in the course of corrective heart surgery.

This sequence joins TRBV10-1 and TRBJ1-3; the D is unclear. The sequencing input was thymocytes. This TCR derives from a boy younger than two with a congenital heart defect. CDR3 DNA: TGCGCCAGCAGGAAGACTGCAAGCTCTGGAAACACCATATATTTT. This sequence encodes CASRKTASSGNTIYF.